This TCR beta chain was sequenced in a study of control samples from healthy donors and cancer patients. Clones were sequenced by immunoSEQ multiplex PCR, and TCRdb holds only the in-frame ones, with some missing. The profile covers around 140,000 clones, with 75% to 95% appearing a single time and approximately 3.4% taken by the ten largest. The CDR3 spans 18 residues. V gave up 1 base and J gave up 10 bases; unmatched junction bases: 15. In germline, CDR1 is SGHRS, CDR2 YFSETQ. This chain connects TRBV5-1 to TRBJ1-6, with TRBD1 matching over 9 bases. Sequenced sample: blood. The receptor was derived from a man aged 30 to 39 in good health. CDR3 residues: CASSLKTGGTTDPSPLHF. CDR3 bases: TGCGCCAGCAGCTTGAAAACAGGGGGCACTACTGACCCATCACCCCTCCACTTT.